This passage covers 29 T cell receptor beta chains from one sample sequenced in a study of blood T cell repertoires in COVID-19. Produced via immunoSEQ multiplex PCR; TCRdb's table is partial and in-frame only. The sample includes about 240,000 clones, around 90% of them seen just once. Source material: peripheral blood. The receptors shown here come from a man aged 25-40 years with COVID-19, enrolled during active disease.

The chain combines TRBV3-1 (or the pseudogene TRBV3-2) with TRBJ2-4; 9 nucleotides agree with TRBD2. The CDR3 runs to 17 residues. Germline V gene sequence: CDR1 LGHDT, CDR2 YNNKEL (reference sequence). Unmatched junction bases numbered 9, after V lost 1 base and J lost 5 bases. CDR3 in DNA: TGTGCCAGCAGCCAAGTTGGGCTAGCGGGGACCCAAAACATTCAGTACTTC. Its protein product is CASSQVGLAGTQNIQYF.

The genes are TRBV5-1 and TRBJ1-5; TRBD1 matches at 10 bases. The V gene's germline CDR1 is SGHRS and CDR2 YFSETQ. V dropped 4 bases and J dropped 0; count of bases not matched to a gene: 13. This CDR3 contains 19 residues. CDR3 in amino acids: CASSPGQGGSLYSNQPQHF. The CDR3 DNA follows: TGCGCCAGCAGCCCAGGACAGGGGGGCTCTTTATATAGCAATCAGCCCCAGCATTTT.

The J gene is TRBJ1-4, the V gene TRBV4-1; tentative D call: TRBD1 (5 bases). CDR1 and CDR2 (germline): MGHRA, YSYEKL. V lost 0 bases and J lost 6, with 8 bases in between. The length of the CDR3 is 14 residues. The CDR3 bases are TGCGCCAGCAGCCAAGATCAACAGGATGAAAAACTGTTTTTT. Its protein is CASSQDQQDEKLFF.

Here the CDR3 DNA reads TGTGCCAGCAGTTCCGTGAATTCACCCCTCCACTTT. This encodes CASSSVNSPLHF. This chain uses TRBV6-2 or TRBV6-3 with TRBJ1-6, with unresolved D. The ends were cut back, 4 bases at V and 7 bases at J, with 5 bases in the middle. Germline V gene sequence: CDR1 MNHEY, CDR2 SVGEGT. The CDR3 is made up of 12 amino acids.

The genes are TRBV6-5 and TRBJ2-3; D possibly corresponds to TRBD1 (6 bases). The germline V and J ends were trimmed by 5 bases and 2 bases, with 14 bases remaining between them. Germline CDR1 is MNHEY and CDR2 is SVGAGI. The CDR3 is 15 residues long. The CDR3 sequence: CASSTPGHPTDTQYF. Written as DNA, the CDR3 is TGTGCCAGCAGTACCCCGGGACACCCCACAGATACGCAGTATTTT.

V usage is TRBV7-2 and J usage is TRBJ1-4; a possible D gene is TRBD1 (6 bases). Germline CDR1 SGHTA, CDR2 FQGNSA. V lost 5 bases and J lost 3, with 7 bases in between. The CDR3 is 13 amino acids. The CDR3 DNA reads TGTGCCAGCAGCCGGACAGCTAATGAAAAACTGTTTTTT. It encodes CASSRTANEKLFF.

The sample holds one count of this clone. This sequence joins TRBV7-3 and TRBJ2-5; D is uncertain. CDR3 length equals 14 residues. Trimming removed 0 bases from V and 4 bases from J, with 9 bases in between. CDR1 and CDR2 (germline): SGHTA, FQGTGA. The CDR3 DNA reads TGTGCCAGCAGCTTAACGGGCTCGTCAGAGACCCAGTACTTC. This sequence encodes CASSLTGSSETQYF.

The V and J genes are TRBV19 and TRBJ1-2; D gene uncertain. The ends were cut back, 4 bases at V and 2 bases at J, with 14 bases in the middle. Germline V gene lookup returns CDR1 LNHDA and CDR2 SQIVND (reference sequence). This CDR3 has 15 amino acids. The CDR3 DNA reads TGTGCCAGTAGTAAGCCCTTAATCATGAACTATGGCTACACCTTC. Translation gives CASSKPLIMNYGYTF. The full variable domain, in which reference TRBV19 and TRBJ1-2 provide the parts outside the CDR3, is DGGITQSPKYLFRKEGQNVTLSCEQNLNHDAMYWYRQDPGQGLRLIYYSQIVNDFQKGDIAEGYSVSREKKESFPLTVTSAQKNPTAFYLCASSKPLIMNYGYTFGSGTRLTVV.

Only one count was recorded for this clone. The chain employs TRBV4-1 and TRBJ2-3, with TRBD1 identical over 8 bases. J was trimmed by 8 bases and V by 0 bases; bases with no gene match: 10. Germline V gives CDR1 MGHRA, CDR2 YSYEKL. CDR3 length: 16 residues. The CDR3 loop is CASSQDMLSGGSTQYF. CDR3 sequence (DNA): TGCGCCAGCAGCCAAGATATGTTGTCAGGGGGCAGTACGCAGTATTTT.

V gene TRBV6-6 combines with J gene TRBJ2-1; 10 nucleotides line up with TRBD2. Losses at the gene ends were 0 bases for V and 7 bases for J; bases not matched to a gene: 6. CDR3 size: 16 residues. Per the germline V gene, CDR1 is MNHNY and CDR2 is SVGAGI (reference sequence). The CDR3 nucleotides are TGTGCCAGCAGTTACTCGATTACTAGCGGGGAGAATGAGCAGTTCTTC. Its translation: CASSYSITSGENEQFF.

This chain joins TRBV11-2 and TRBJ2-3; D possibly corresponds to TRBD1 (5 bases). This CDR3 has 13 amino acids. CDR1 and CDR2 (germline): SGHAT, FQNNGV. V dropped 2 bases and J dropped 4 bases, with 7 bases sitting between them. CDR3 DNA: TGTGCCAGCAGCTTAAGCAGGGCAGATACGCAGTATTTT. Its protein is CASSLSRADTQYF.

The V call is TRBV5-1, the J call TRBJ1-3, with TRBD1 matching 9 bases. CDR1 SGHRS and CDR2 YFSETQ come from the germline V gene. Trimming at V came to 2 bases and at J to 0 bases, leaving 0 bases not matched to a gene. There are 15 residues in the CDR3. CDR3 DNA: TGCGCCAGCAGCTTACAGGGGGCCTCTGGAAACACCATATATTTT. Residues: CASSLQGASGNTIYF.

The chain joins TRBV5-4 to TRBJ2-3; perhaps TRBD2 as D (6 bases). Germline lookup yields CDR1 SGHNT and CDR2 YYREEE (reference sequence). The V and J ends lost 1 base and 2 bases respectively, with 11 bases between them. This CDR3 spans 15 amino acids. CDR3: CASSLYPGDTDTQYF. The CDR3 nucleotides are TGTGCCAGCAGCTTGTATCCGGGGGACACAGATACGCAGTATTTT.

This rearrangement joins TRBV10-1 to TRBJ1-1; D perhaps matches TRBD1 (5 bases). From germline, CDR1 is WNHNN and CDR2 SYGVQD (reference sequence). V dropped 3 bases and J dropped 7 bases, with 18 bases sitting between them. The CDR3 totals 15 residues. The chain's CDR3 is CASSDPGSTGGEAFF. The CDR3 DNA reads TGCGCCAGCAGTGATCCGGGCTCCACCGGGGGTGAAGCTTTCTTT.

The chain is built from TRBV14 and TRBJ1-2; 10 bases map to TRBD1. Per the germline V gene, CDR1 is SGHDN and CDR2 is FVKESK. V shed 5 bases, J shed 4 bases, and the junction held 7 bases outside the gene matches. This CDR3 spans 15 amino acids. This CDR3 is CASSLGTGVVYGYTF. The DNA for the CDR3 is TGTGCCAGCAGCTTGGGGACAGGGGTCGTCTATGGCTACACCTTC.

A single count supports this clone. This chain joins TRBV6-5 and TRBJ2-5; tentative D call: TRBD2 (6 bases). The CDR3 loop spans 15 amino acids. The germline V gene encodes CDR1 MNHEY and CDR2 SVGAGI. V lost 4 bases, J lost 13 bases, and 25 bases lay in between. The CDR3, as DNA: TGTGCCAGCAGTTCCCCGAGGAAGCGGGCCGAACAGCTGTACTTC. Translation: CASSSPRKRAEQLYF.

The rearrangement links TRBV19 to TRBJ1-1, with 7 bases that match TRBD1. The length of the CDR3 is 11 residues. The J segment lost 6 bases and the V segment lost 6 bases, leaving 1 base of the junction unmatched. CDR1 is LNHDA, CDR2 SQIVND, per germline (reference sequence). CDR3 DNA sequence: TGTGCCAGTAGAGGACAGGCTGAAGCTTTCTTT. Its protein product is CASRGQAEAFF.

V is TRBV4-2 and J is TRBJ2-1, with a weak D call TRBD2 (6 bases). The CDR3 is made up of 16 amino acids. The V gene's germline CDR1 is LGHNA and CDR2 YNFKEQ. V was pared by 1 base and J by 5 bases, with 15 bases between. The CDR3, as DNA: TGTGCCAGCAGCCAAGCCTGGGGGAGGTTCGACAATGAGCAGTTCTTC. Its protein is CASSQAWGRFDNEQFF.

The J gene is TRBJ2-1, the V gene TRBV5-1, with D maybe TRBD2 (7 bases). In germline, CDR1 is SGHRS, CDR2 YFSETQ. The CDR3 contains 16 residues. Trimming shortened V by 4 bases and J by 5 bases, and 19 bases separated the two germline ends. The CDR3 here is CASSPGWLGGDNEQFF. CDR3 coding DNA: TGCGCCAGCAGCCCCGGGTGGTTAGGGGGGGACAATGAGCAGTTCTTC. The full variable domain, completed using reference TRBV5-1 and TRBJ2-1, is KAGVTQTPRYLIKTRGQQVTLSCSPISGHRSVSWYQQTPGQGLQFLFEYFSETQRNKGNFPGRFSGRQFSNSRSEMNVSTLELGDSALYLCASSPGWLGGDNEQFFGPGTRLTVL.

The chain combines TRBV4-1 with TRBJ1-1; D remains unclear. Germline CDR1 and CDR2: MGHRA and YSYEKL. The V and J ends lost 2 bases and 11 bases respectively, with 12 bases between them. The CDR3 spans 12 residues. The DNA of the CDR3 is TGCGCCAGCAGCCAAACAACCGGGTTCGCTTTCTTT. It yields the protein CASSQTTGFAFF.

V gene TRBV3-1 (or the pseudogene TRBV3-2) combines with J gene TRBJ1-2; 10 bases are shared with TRBD1. V lost 0 bases and J lost 4; bases outside the gene matches: 2. The CDR3 totals 15 residues. Germline V gives CDR1 LGHDT, CDR2 YNNKEL (reference sequence). CDR3: CASSQDRQGAYGYTF. The DNA of the CDR3 is TGTGCCAGCAGCCAAGATCGACAGGGGGCCTATGGCTACACCTTC.

The genes are TRBV5-1 and TRBJ2-3, with 14 nucleotides matching TRBD2. V dropped 4 bases and J dropped 2; count of bases not matched to a gene: 3. CDR3 length equals 16 residues. Germline loops: CDR1 SGHRS, CDR2 YFSETQ. CDR3 loop: CASSTGLAGDTDTQYF. In DNA, the CDR3 is TGCGCCAGCAGCACGGGACTAGCGGGGGACACAGATACGCAGTATTTT.

This chain uses TRBV5-1 with TRBJ1-2; tentative D call: TRBD1 (5 bases). This CDR3 is built from 14 residues. V shed 6 bases and J shed 1 base, with 13 bases lying between them. The germline V gene encodes CDR1 SGHRS and CDR2 YFSETQ. CDR3 region: CASTRDGVNYGYTF. DNA of the CDR3: TGCGCCAGCACGCGGGACGGAGTTAACTATGGCTACACCTTC.

This chain joins TRBV5-1 and TRBJ2-5; 7 bases line up with TRBD2. The CDR3 is 15 amino acids. V was clipped by 0 bases and J by 3 bases; unmatched bases: 5. CDR1 SGHRS and CDR2 YFSETQ come from the germline V gene. CDR3 sequence reads: CASSLASSGKETQYF. CDR3 coding DNA: TGCGCCAGCAGCTTGGCCTCCAGCGGGAAAGAGACCCAGTACTTC.

This chain links TRBV6-1 with TRBJ1-4, with a weak D call TRBD1 (6 bases). The CDR3 loop spans 14 amino acids. The V gene lost 4 bases and the J gene lost 4 bases, with 10 bases spanning the gap. The germline V gene has CDR1 MNHNS and CDR2 SASEGT. This CDR3 reads CASSVAGDNEKLFF. CDR3 sequence (DNA): TGTGCCAGCAGTGTAGCAGGGGATAATGAAAAACTGTTTTTT.

J is TRBJ1-1 and V is TRBV6-5; D remains ambiguous. This CDR3 has 12 residues. Trimming pared 0 bases from V and 5 bases from J, leaving 4 bases between. Germline CDR1 reads MNHEY; CDR2 reads SVGAGI. This chain's CDR3 is CASSYSPTEAFF. DNA for the CDR3: TGTGCCAGCAGTTACTCTCCGACTGAAGCTTTCTTT.

The chain recombines TRBV6-1 with TRBJ2-3; TRBD2 matches 8 bases. After removal of 0 bases from V and 1 base from J, the junction contained 6 bases not matched to a gene. CDR1 and CDR2 (germline): MNHNS, SASEGT. The CDR3 extends over 17 amino acids. CDR3 in DNA: TGTGCCAGCAGTGAAGCGGCGGGACTAGGGGGCACAGATACGCAGTATTTT. Its translation: CASSEAAGLGGTDTQYF.

This clone was recorded once. Other DNA sequences in this sample translate to the same CDR3. The CDR3 protein is CASSFDRNTEAFF. The CDR3 nucleotides are TGTGCCAGCAGCTTCGACAGGAACACTGAAGCTTTCTTT. The chain employs TRBV2 and TRBJ1-1; D possibly corresponds to TRBD1 (5 bases). Germline CDR1 and CDR2: SNHLY and FYNNEI. The V end lost 6 bases, the J end lost 1 base, and 9 bases lay between the germline ends. CDR3 length: 13 amino acids.

The rearrangement links TRBV11-3 to TRBJ2-1; 10 positions agree with TRBD2. Germline V gene lookup returns CDR1 SGHNT and CDR2 YENEEA. The CDR3 has 16 residues. The trim removed 3 bases at V and 2 bases at J, leaving 4 bases unmatched. CDR3 sequence reads: CASSLGAGGPYNEQFF. The CDR3 region has the DNA TGTGCCAGCAGCTTGGGAGCGGGGGGGCCCTACAATGAGCAGTTCTTC.